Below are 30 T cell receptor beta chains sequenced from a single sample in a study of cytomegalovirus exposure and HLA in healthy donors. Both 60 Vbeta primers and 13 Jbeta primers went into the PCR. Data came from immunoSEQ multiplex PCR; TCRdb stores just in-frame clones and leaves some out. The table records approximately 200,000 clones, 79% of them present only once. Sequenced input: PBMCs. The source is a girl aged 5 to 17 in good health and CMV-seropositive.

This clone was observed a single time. The CDR3, as DNA: TGTGCCAGCAGCATTTCGGGGGACAGAAATGGCTACACCTTC. Its protein product is CASSISGDRNGYTF. The gene calls are TRBV28 and TRBJ1-2; 7 nucleotides agree with TRBD1. CDR1 is MDHEN, CDR2 SYDVKM, per germline. With V trimmed by 6 bases and J by 6 bases, 10 bases remained unmatched. The CDR3 consists of 14 residues.

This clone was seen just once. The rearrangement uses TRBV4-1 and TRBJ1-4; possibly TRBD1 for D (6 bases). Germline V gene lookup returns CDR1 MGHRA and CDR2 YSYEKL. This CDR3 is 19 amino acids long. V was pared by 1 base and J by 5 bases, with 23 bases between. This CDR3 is CASSQGMVFLWGQNEKLFF. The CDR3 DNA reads TGCGCCAGCAGCCAAGGGATGGTATTTTTATGGGGACAAAATGAAAAACTGTTTTTT.

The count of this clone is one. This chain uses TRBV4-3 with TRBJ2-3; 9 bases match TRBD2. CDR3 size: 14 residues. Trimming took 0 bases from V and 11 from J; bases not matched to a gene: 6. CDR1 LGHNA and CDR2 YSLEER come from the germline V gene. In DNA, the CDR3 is TGCGCCAGCAGCCAAGAGGCGGAGACTAGCGGGCAGTATTTT. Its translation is CASSQEAETSGQYF.

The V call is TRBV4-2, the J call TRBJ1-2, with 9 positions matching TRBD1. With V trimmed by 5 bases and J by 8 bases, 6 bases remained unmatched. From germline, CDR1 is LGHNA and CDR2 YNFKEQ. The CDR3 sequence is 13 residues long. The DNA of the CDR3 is TGTGCCAGCAGCGGGGGACAGGGCTACGGCTACACCTTC. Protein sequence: CASSGGQGYGYTF.

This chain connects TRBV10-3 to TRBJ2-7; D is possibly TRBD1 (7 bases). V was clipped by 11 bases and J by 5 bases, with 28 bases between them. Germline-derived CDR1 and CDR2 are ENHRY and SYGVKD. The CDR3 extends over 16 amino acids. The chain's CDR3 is CAAARAGQINGHEQYF. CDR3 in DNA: TGTGCCGCCGCTCGGGCGGGACAGATCAATGGGCACGAGCAGTACTTC.

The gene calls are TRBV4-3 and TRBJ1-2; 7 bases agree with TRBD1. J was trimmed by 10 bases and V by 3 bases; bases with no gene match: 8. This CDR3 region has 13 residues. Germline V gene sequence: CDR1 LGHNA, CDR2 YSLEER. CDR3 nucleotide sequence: TGCGCCAGCAGCCAGAATAATCAGGGGGACTACACCTTC. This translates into CASSQNNQGDYTF.

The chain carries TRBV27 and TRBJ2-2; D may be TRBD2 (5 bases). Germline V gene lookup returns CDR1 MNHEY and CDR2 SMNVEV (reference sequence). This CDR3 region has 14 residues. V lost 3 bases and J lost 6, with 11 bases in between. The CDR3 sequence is CASSLEVFAGELFF. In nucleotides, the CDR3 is TGTGCCAGCAGTTTGGAGGTATTCGCCGGGGAGCTGTTTTTT.

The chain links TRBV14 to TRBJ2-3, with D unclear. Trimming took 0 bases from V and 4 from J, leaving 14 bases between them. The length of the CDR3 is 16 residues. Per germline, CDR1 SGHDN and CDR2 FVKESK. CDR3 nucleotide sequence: TGTGCCAGCAGCCAAGATCTTCCTAGTTCGTCAGATACGCAGTATTTT. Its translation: CASSQDLPSSSDTQYF.

The CDR3 coding sequence is TGTGCCATCAGCCCCGGGACAGGCTTCTACAATGAGCAGTTCTTC. Amino acid sequence: CAISPGTGFYNEQFF. This sequence joins TRBV10-3 and TRBJ2-1; 8 bases are a match to TRBD1. Per germline, CDR1 ENHRY and CDR2 SYGVKD. CDR3 length equals 15 residues. Trimming at V came to 6 bases and at J to 3 bases, leaving 7 bases not matched to a gene.

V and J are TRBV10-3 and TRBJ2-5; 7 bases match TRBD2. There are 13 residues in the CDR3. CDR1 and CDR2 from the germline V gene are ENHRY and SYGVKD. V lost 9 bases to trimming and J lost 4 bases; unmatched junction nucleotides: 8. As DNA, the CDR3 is TGTGCCATACCGCTAGCGGTCGGAGAGACCCAGTACTTC. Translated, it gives CAIPLAVGETQYF.

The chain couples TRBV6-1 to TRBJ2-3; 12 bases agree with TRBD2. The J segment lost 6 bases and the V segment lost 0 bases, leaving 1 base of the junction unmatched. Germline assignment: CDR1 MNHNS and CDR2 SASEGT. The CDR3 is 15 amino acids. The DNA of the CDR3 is TGTGCCAGCAGTGAAGCCCTAGCGGGGGGGGATACGCAGTATTTT. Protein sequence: CASSEALAGGDTQYF.

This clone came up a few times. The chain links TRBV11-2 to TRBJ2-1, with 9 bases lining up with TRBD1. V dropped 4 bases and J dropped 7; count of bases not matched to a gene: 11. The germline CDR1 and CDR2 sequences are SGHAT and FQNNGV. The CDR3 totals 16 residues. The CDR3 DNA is TGTGCCAGCAGCTCCTCAAGCTGGACAGGGGAGAATGAGCAGTTCTTC. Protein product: CASSSSSWTGENEQFF.

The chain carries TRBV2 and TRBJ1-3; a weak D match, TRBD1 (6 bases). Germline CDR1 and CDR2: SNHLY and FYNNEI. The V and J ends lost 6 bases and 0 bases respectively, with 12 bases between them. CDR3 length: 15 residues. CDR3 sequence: CASSPDSYSGNTIYF. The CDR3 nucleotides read TGTGCCAGCAGCCCGGACAGTTACTCTGGAAACACCATATATTTT.

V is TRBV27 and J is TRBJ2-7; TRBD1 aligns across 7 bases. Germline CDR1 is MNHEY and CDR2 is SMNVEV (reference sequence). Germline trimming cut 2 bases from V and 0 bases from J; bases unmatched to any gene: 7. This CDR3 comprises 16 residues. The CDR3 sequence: CASSLVGQASSYEQYF. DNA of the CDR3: TGTGCCAGCAGTTTAGTTGGACAGGCTAGCTCCTACGAGCAGTACTTC.

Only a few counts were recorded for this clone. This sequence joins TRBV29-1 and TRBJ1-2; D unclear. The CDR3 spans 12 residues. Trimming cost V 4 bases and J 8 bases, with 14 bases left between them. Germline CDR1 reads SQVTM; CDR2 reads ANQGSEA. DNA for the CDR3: TGCAGCGTTGTAGAACAGCTCAGGGGCTACACCTTC. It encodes CSVVEQLRGYTF. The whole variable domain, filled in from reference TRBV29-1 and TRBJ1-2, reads SAVISQKPSRDICQRGTSLTIQCQVDSQVTMMFWYRQQPGQSLTLIATANQGSEATYESGFVIDKFPISRPNLTFSTLTVSNMSPEDSSIYLCSVVEQLRGYTFGSGTRLTVV.

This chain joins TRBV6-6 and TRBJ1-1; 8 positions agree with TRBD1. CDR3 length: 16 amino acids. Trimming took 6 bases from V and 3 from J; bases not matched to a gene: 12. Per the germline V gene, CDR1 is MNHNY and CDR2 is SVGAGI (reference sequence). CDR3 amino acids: CASSAGQGRMDTEAFF. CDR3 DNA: TGTGCCAGCAGCGCTGGACAGGGAAGGATGGACACTGAAGCTTTCTTT.

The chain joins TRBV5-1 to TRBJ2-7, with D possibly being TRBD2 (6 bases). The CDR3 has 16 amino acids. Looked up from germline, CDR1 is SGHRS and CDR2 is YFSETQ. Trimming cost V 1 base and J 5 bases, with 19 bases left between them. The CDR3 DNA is TGCGCCAGCAGCTTGAGGGATTCCATTGGAGGGGACGAGCAGTACTTC. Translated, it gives CASSLRDSIGGDEQYF.

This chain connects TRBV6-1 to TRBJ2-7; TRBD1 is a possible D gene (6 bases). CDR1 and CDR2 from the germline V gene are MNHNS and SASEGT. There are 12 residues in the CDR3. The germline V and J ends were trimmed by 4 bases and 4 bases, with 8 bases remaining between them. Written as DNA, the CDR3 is TGTGCCAGCAGTGGGGGGCTTTACGAGCAGTACTTC. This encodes CASSGGLYEQYF.

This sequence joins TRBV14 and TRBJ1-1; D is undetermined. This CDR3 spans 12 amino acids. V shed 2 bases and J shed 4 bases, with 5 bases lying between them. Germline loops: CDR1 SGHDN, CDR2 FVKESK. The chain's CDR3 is CASSQFGTEAFF. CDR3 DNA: TGTGCCAGCAGCCAATTCGGCACTGAAGCTTTCTTT.

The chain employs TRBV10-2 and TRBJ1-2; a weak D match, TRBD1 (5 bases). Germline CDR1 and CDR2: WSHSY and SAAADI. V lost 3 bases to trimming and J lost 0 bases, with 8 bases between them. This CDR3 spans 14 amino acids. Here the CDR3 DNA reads TGCGCCAGCAGTGATTCAGGGACTAACTATGGCTACACCTTC. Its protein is CASSDSGTNYGYTF.

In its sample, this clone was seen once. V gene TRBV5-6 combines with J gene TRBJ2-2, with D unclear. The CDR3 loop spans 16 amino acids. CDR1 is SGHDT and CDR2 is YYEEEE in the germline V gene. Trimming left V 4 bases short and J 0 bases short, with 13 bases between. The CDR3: CASSARVKTNTGELFF. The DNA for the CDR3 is TGTGCCAGCAGCGCGAGAGTTAAGACGAACACCGGGGAGCTGTTTTTT.

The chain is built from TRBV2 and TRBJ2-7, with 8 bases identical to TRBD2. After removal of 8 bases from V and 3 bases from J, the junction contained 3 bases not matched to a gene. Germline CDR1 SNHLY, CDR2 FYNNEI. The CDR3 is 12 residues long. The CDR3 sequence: CASGRGGYEQYF. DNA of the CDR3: TGTGCCAGCGGCCGGGGGGGCTACGAGCAGTACTTC.

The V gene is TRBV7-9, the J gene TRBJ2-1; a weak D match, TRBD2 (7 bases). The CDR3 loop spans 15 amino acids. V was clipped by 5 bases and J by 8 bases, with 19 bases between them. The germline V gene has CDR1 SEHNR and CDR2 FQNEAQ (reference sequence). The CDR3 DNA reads TGTGCCAGCAGCGAGTGGGGGGGCCTGGCGGATGAGCAGTTCTTC. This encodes CASSEWGGLADEQFF.

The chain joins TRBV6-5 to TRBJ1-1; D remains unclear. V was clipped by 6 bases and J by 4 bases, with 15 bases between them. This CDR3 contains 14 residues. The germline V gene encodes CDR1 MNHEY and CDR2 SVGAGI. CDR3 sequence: CASSPQMIGTEAFF. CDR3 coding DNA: TGTGCCAGCAGCCCACAGATGATCGGCACTGAAGCTTTCTTT.

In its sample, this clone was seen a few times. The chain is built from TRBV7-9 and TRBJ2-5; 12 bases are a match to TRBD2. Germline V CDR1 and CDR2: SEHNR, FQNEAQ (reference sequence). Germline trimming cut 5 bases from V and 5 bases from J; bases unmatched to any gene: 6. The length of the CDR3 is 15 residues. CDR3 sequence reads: CASSITGLAGETQYF. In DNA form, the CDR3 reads TGTGCCAGCAGCATTACTGGACTAGCGGGGGAGACCCAGTACTTC.

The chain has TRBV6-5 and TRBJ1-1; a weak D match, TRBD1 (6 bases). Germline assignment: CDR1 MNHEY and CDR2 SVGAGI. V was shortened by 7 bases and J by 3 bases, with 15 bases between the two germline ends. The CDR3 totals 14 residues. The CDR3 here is CASILQGGHTEAFF. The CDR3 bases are TGTGCCAGCATTTTACAGGGAGGGCACACTGAAGCTTTCTTT.

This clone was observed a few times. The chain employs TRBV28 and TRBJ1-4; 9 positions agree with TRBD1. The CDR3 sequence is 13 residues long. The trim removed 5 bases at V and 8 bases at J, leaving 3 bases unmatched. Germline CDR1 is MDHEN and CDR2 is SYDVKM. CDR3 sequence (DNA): TGTGCCAGCAGTCGACAGGGGGGCGAAAAACTGTTTTTT. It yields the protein CASSRQGGEKLFF.

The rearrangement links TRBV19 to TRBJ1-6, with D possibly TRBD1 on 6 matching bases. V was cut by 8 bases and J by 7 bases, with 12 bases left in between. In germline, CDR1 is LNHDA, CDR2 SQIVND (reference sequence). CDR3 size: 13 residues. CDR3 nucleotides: TGTGCCAGTTCAGACAGGCTAAATTCACCCCTCCACTTT. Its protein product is CASSDRLNSPLHF.

The chain's CDR3 is CASSTPKKGGRAYYEQYF. CDR3 nucleotide sequence: TGTGCCAGCAGCACCCCAAAAAAGGGTGGCAGGGCGTACTACGAGCAGTACTTC. This sequence joins TRBV7-2 and TRBJ2-7; maybe TRBD1 (5 bases). V was clipped by 5 bases and J by 3 bases, with 26 bases between them. The CDR3 loop spans 18 amino acids. Per the germline V gene, CDR1 is SGHTA and CDR2 is FQGNSA.

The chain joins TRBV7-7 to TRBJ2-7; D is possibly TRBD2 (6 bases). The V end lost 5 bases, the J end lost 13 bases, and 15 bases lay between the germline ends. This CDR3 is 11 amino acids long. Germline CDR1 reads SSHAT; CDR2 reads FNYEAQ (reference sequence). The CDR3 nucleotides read TGTGCCAGCAGCCCAGTGGTAGCGGATTACTTC. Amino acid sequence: CASSPVVADYF.